The 3 T cell receptor beta chains reported below all come from one sample, sequenced in a study of tumor-infiltrating lymphocytes in primary liver carcinoma. Using a constant-region primer together with ProtoScript II reverse transcriptase, TCR beta cDNA was made from about 500 ng of total RNA. Generation of the TCR beta libraries relied on three nested multiplex PCR rounds using slightly modified ARM-PCR. Amplification in the first two PCR rounds was performed using TRBV1-TRBV30 forward primers and a C-beta reverse primer for 10 cycles each. TCRdb redid the calling of the multiplex PCR reads with MiXCR, one entry per CDR3 protein. The repertoire holds approximately 42,000 distinct CDR3 sequences, with roughly 73% as singletons. Co-extraction of both nucleic acids (RNA and DNA) used about 19-33 mg of unsorted bulk tissue. Sequenced: tumor-adjacent normal liver tissue. The receptors were gathered from a woman under 40 with primary liver carcinoma and hepatitis B virus infection.

With regard to this clonotype: Compared with germline, one end of the junction differs, possibly owing to a read error. The chain couples TRBV5-6 to TRBJ2-7, with D maybe TRBD1 (6 bases). The CDR3 is made up of 14 amino acids. Germline CDR1 reads SGHDT; CDR2 reads YYEEEE. The CDR3 DNA reads as TGTGCCAGCAACCCGGGACAAGACTTCTACAAGCACTACTTC. Translation gives CASNPGQDFYKHYF. The variable domain in full, with the rest retrieved from reference TRBV5-6 and TRBJ2-7, is DAGVTQSPTHLIKTRGQQVTLRCSPKSGHDTVSWYQQALGQGPQFIFQYYEEEERQRGNFPDRFSGHQFPNYSSELNVNALLLGDSALYLCASNPGQDFYKHYFGPGTRLTVT.

As regards this clonotype: One end of the junction varies from germline; a read error may be responsible. The rearrangement joins TRBV11-2 to TRBJ2-3, with TRBD2 as a possible D gene (5 bases). The germline V gene has CDR1 SGHAT and CDR2 FQNNGV. The CDR3 consists of 17 residues. This CDR3 is CASSHRGNRSLTDTQYF. CDR3 DNA sequence: TGTGCCAGCAGCCATCGAGGGAACCGGAGCCTCACAGATACGCAATATTTT.

This clonotype appeared once. One end of the junction varies from germline; a read error may be responsible. The chain employs TRBV11-2 and TRBJ2-7; perhaps TRBD2 as D (7 bases). Germline V CDR1 and CDR2: SGHAT, FQNNGV. The CDR3 covers 14 residues. For the CDR3, the DNA is TGTGTCAGCAACTTAGTGGGGGGGCTTGGCGAGCAGTGCTTC. It specifies CVSNLVGGLGEQCF.